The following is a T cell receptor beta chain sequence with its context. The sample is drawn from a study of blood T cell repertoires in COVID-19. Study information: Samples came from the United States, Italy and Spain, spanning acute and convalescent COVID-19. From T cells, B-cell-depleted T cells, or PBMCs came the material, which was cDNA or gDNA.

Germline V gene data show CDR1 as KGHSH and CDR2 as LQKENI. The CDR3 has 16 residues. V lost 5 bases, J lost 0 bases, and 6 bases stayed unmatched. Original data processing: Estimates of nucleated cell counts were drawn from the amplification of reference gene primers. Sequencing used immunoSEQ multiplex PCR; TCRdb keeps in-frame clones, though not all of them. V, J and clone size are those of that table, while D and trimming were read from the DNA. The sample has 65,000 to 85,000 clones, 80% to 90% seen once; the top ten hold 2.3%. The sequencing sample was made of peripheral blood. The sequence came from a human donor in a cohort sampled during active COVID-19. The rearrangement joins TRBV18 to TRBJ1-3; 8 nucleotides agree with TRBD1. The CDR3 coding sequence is TGTGCCAGCTCAGTAGGACAGGGAGGCTCTGGAAACACCATATATTTT. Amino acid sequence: CASSVGQGGSGNTIYF.